These T cell receptor beta chains were read from a single sample in a study of immune evolution from preneoplasia to lung adenocarcinoma. Method: immunoSEQ multiplex PCR; TCRdb's copy keeps in-frame clones and lacks some. The data contain about 9,500 clones, more than 75% of them singletons. Sequencing was performed on FFPE minimally invasive lung adenocarcinoma tissue. The receptors derive from a donor older than 65 with lung adenocarcinoma. Each CDR3 is given with its conserved first and last residue. Each record gives: CDR3 protein, V gene, D gene, clone size, J gene, CDR3 length. A D gene is named only where the DNA matches it firmly. Only some rows state a clone size, as once, few, many or a class for expanded clones.

CDR3aa: CASSLGVSNQPQHF; v_gene: TRBV28; d_gene: -; abundance: -; j_gene: TRBJ1-5; len: 14
CDR3aa: CRENTGELFF; v_gene: TRBV30; d_gene: -; abundance: once; j_gene: TRBJ2-2; len: 10
CDR3aa: CATSRDFGGTEAFF; v_gene: TRBV15; d_gene: -; abundance: once; j_gene: TRBJ1-1; len: 14
CDR3aa: CASGTHTGGDMNTEAFF; v_gene: TRBV12-5; d_gene: TRBD1; abundance: -; j_gene: TRBJ1-1; len: 17
CDR3aa: CAISVMGSTDTQYF; v_gene: TRBV10-3; d_gene: -; abundance: -; j_gene: TRBJ2-3; len: 14
CDR3aa: CASSVAGAEKLFF; v_gene: TRBV5-4; d_gene: -; abundance: medium-sized; j_gene: TRBJ1-4; len: 13
CDR3aa: CASGAAPGGYEQYF; v_gene: TRBV2; d_gene: -; abundance: -; j_gene: TRBJ2-7; len: 14
CDR3aa: CALEGGTQYF; v_gene: TRBV10-3; d_gene: -; abundance: once; j_gene: TRBJ2-3; len: 10
CDR3aa: CASRPAGTSWTEAFF; v_gene: TRBV25-1; d_gene: -; abundance: few; j_gene: TRBJ1-1; len: 15
CDR3aa: CASSESRGPREQYF; v_gene: TRBV19; d_gene: -; abundance: -; j_gene: -; len: 14
CDR3aa: CASSPKFTEAFF; v_gene: TRBV7-8; d_gene: -; abundance: -; j_gene: TRBJ1-1; len: 12
CDR3aa: CASSMRSLTLSNQPQHF; v_gene: TRBV19; d_gene: -; abundance: few; j_gene: TRBJ1-5; len: 17
CDR3aa: CATSSPGTAYQETQYF; v_gene: TRBV15; d_gene: -; abundance: -; j_gene: TRBJ2-5; len: 16
CDR3aa: CASSLAAGSVGNTGELFF; v_gene: TRBV5-1; d_gene: -; abundance: -; j_gene: TRBJ2-2; len: 18
CDR3aa: CASSLGWSTDTQYF; v_gene: TRBV5-4; d_gene: -; abundance: once; j_gene: TRBJ2-3; len: 14
CDR3aa: CASSDPGQGGYEQYF; v_gene: TRBV28; d_gene: TRBD1; abundance: -; j_gene: TRBJ2-7; len: 15
CDR3aa: CASSLDSSSYNSPLHF; v_gene: TRBV7-6; d_gene: -; abundance: -; j_gene: TRBJ1-6; len: 16
CDR3aa: CASSLASVETQYF; v_gene: TRBV7-9; d_gene: -; abundance: -; j_gene: TRBJ2-5; len: 13
CDR3aa: CASSLAGGTDTQYF; v_gene: TRBV11-2; d_gene: TRBD2; abundance: -; j_gene: TRBJ2-3; len: 14
CDR3aa: CASSPQRTGELFF; v_gene: TRBV19; d_gene: -; abundance: -; j_gene: TRBJ2-2; len: 13
CDR3aa: CASGTGVSTDTQYF; v_gene: TRBV6-1; d_gene: TRBD1; abundance: -; j_gene: TRBJ2-3; len: 14
CDR3aa: CASSRGTGESQNIQYF; v_gene: TRBV4-1; d_gene: TRBD1; abundance: -; j_gene: TRBJ2-4; len: 16
CDR3aa: CASTQGFQPQHF; v_gene: TRBV19; d_gene: -; abundance: -; j_gene: TRBJ1-5; len: 12
CDR3aa: CASRAGQWGTEAFF; v_gene: TRBV28; d_gene: -; abundance: -; j_gene: TRBJ1-1; len: 14
CDR3aa: CASSVAGGGYGYTF; v_gene: TRBV9; d_gene: -; abundance: -; j_gene: TRBJ1-2; len: 14
CDR3aa: CASSLDRQDYEQYF; v_gene: TRBV7-2; d_gene: -; abundance: few; j_gene: TRBJ2-7; len: 14
CDR3aa: CAWRGLTEAFF; v_gene: TRBV30; d_gene: -; abundance: few; j_gene: TRBJ1-1; len: 11
CDR3aa: CASSEARRIEQYF; v_gene: TRBV2; d_gene: -; abundance: -; j_gene: TRBJ2-7; len: 13
CDR3aa: CASTLDRGSSEAFF; v_gene: TRBV6-6; d_gene: TRBD1; abundance: once; j_gene: TRBJ1-1; len: 14
CDR3aa: CASSLDTASQETQYF; v_gene: TRBV5-1; d_gene: -; abundance: -; j_gene: TRBJ2-5; len: 15
CDR3aa: CASSPFHGPDIQYF; v_gene: TRBV2; d_gene: -; abundance: -; j_gene: TRBJ2-4; len: 14
CDR3aa: CASSPPGVTF; v_gene: TRBV28; d_gene: -; abundance: -; j_gene: TRBJ1-2; len: 10
CDR3aa: CASTRRGYNEQFF; v_gene: TRBV6-5; d_gene: -; abundance: -; j_gene: TRBJ2-1; len: 13
CDR3aa: CASRPIDGLSYEQYF; v_gene: TRBV5-1; d_gene: -; abundance: -; j_gene: TRBJ2-7; len: 15
CDR3aa: CASSPMNTEAFF; v_gene: TRBV5-1; d_gene: -; abundance: -; j_gene: TRBJ1-1; len: 12
CDR3aa: CASSEFGTRLERQFF; v_gene: TRBV10-1; d_gene: TRBD2; abundance: -; j_gene: TRBJ2-1; len: 15
CDR3aa: CASSQENTPLAKNIQYF; v_gene: TRBV4-1; d_gene: -; abundance: once; j_gene: TRBJ2-4; len: 17
CDR3aa: CASSEWDSRLGNTIYF; v_gene: TRBV6-1; d_gene: TRBD1; abundance: -; j_gene: TRBJ1-3; len: 16
CDR3aa: CASSLEAGGSDEQFF; v_gene: TRBV7-6; d_gene: TRBD2; abundance: -; j_gene: TRBJ2-1; len: 15
CDR3aa: CAWSPPGGRGSYNEQFF; v_gene: TRBV30; d_gene: -; abundance: -; j_gene: TRBJ2-1; len: 17
CDR3aa: CASTRVRQENTEAFF; v_gene: TRBV7-2; d_gene: -; abundance: few; j_gene: TRBJ1-1; len: 15
CDR3aa: CASSGIQGARNQPQHF; v_gene: TRBV28; d_gene: TRBD1; abundance: -; j_gene: TRBJ1-5; len: 16
CDR3aa: CASSYLDGNQPQHF; v_gene: TRBV6-6; d_gene: -; abundance: -; j_gene: TRBJ1-5; len: 14
CDR3aa: CASSNQPGRMSPGYTF; v_gene: TRBV28; d_gene: -; abundance: -; j_gene: TRBJ1-2; len: 16
CDR3aa: CASSGTSGSNTGELFF; v_gene: TRBV6-1; d_gene: TRBD2; abundance: -; j_gene: TRBJ2-2; len: 16
CDR3aa: CASGGLKTTDTQYF; v_gene: TRBV27; d_gene: -; abundance: -; j_gene: TRBJ2-3; len: 14